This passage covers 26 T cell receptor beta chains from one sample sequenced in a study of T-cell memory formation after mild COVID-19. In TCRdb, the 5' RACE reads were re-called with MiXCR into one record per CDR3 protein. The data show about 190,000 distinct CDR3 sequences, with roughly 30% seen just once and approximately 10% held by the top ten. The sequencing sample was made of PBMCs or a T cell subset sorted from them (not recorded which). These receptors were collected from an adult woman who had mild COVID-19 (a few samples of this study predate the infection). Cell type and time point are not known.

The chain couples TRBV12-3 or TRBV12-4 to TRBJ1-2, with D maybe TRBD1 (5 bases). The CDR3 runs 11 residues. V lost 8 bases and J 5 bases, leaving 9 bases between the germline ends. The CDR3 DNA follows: TGTGCCAGCGGGACGGGATATGGCTACACCTTC. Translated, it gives CASGTGYGYTF.

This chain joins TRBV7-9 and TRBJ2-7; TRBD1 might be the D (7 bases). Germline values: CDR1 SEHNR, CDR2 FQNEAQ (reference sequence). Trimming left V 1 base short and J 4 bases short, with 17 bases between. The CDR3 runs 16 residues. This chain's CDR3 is CASSLGSSGGRYEQYF. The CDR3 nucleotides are TGTGCCAGCAGCTTAGGGTCGTCAGGGGGGCGTTACGAGCAGTACTTC.

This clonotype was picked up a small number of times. Here the CDR3 reads CSAGTQDQDTEAFF. The CDR3 DNA follows: TGCAGTGCTGGGACTCAAGACCAGGACACTGAAGCTTTCTTT. This chain connects TRBV20-1 to TRBJ1-1, with a weak D call TRBD1 (5 bases). The germline V gene encodes CDR1 DFQATT and CDR2 SNEGSKA (reference sequence). Trimming pared 5 bases from V and 3 bases from J, leaving 16 bases between. This CDR3 has 14 residues.

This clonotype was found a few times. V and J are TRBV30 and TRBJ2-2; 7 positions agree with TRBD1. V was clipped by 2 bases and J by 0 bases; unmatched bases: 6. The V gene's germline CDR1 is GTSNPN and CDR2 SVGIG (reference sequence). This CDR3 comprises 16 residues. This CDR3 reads CAWSRGLVANTGELFF. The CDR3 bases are TGTGCCTGGAGTAGGGGGCTGGTGGCGAACACCGGGGAGCTGTTTTTT.

The CDR3 bases are TGTGCCAGCAGTCGAGCGGGGGGAATCTACGAGCAGTACTTC. This sequence encodes CASSRAGGIYEQYF. The chain uses TRBV25-1 and TRBJ2-7; TRBD2 agrees at 9 bases. Trimming cost V 5 bases and J 3 bases; bases outside gene matches: 5. CDR3 length equals 14 residues. CDR1 and CDR2 (germline): MGHDK, SYGVNS.

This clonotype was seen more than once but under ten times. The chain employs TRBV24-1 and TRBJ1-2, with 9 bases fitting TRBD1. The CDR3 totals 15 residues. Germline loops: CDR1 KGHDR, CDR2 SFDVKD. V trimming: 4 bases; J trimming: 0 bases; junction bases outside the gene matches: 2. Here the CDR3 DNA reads TGTGCCACCAGTGAAGGGGACAGGGCTAACTATGGCTACACCTTC. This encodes CATSEGDRANYGYTF.

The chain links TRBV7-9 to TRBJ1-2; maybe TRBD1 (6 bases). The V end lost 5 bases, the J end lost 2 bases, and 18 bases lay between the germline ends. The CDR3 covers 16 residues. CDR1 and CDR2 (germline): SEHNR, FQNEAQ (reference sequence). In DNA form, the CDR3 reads TGTGCCAGCAGCCCTGTGGAGGGGGGGCCCAACTATGGCTACACCTTC. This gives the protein CASSPVEGGPNYGYTF.

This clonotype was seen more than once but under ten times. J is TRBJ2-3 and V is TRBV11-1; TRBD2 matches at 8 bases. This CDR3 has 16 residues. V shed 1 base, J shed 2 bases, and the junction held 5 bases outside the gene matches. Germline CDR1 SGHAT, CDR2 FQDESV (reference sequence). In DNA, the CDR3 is TGTGCCAGCAGCTTAGAGGTAGCGGGGTCCACAGATACGCAGTATTTT. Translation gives CASSLEVAGSTDTQYF.

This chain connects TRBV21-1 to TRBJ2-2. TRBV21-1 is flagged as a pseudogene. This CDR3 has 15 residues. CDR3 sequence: CASSKGTENTGELFF. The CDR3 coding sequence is TGTGCCAGCAGCAAAGGGACGGAGAACACCGGGGAGCTGTTTTTT.

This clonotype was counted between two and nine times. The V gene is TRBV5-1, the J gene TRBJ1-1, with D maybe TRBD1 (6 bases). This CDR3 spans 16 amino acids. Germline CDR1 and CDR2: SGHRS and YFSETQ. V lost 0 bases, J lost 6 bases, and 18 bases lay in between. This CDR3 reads CASSLGATGMGAEAFF. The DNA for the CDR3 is TGCGCCAGCAGCTTGGGGGCTACAGGGATGGGAGCTGAAGCTTTCTTT. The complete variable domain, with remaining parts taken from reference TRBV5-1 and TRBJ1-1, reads KAGVTQTPRYLIKTRGQQVTLSCSPISGHRSVSWYQQTPGQGLQFLFEYFSETQRNKGNFPGRFSGRQFSNSRSEMNVSTLELGDSALYLCASSLGATGMGAEAFFGQGTRLTVV.

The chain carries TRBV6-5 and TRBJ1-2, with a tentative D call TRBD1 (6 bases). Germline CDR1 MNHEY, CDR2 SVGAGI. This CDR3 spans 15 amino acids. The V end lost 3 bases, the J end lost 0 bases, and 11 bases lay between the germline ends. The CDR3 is CASSYGDNPNYGYTF. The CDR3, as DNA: TGTGCCAGCAGTTATGGGGACAACCCTAACTATGGCTACACCTTC.

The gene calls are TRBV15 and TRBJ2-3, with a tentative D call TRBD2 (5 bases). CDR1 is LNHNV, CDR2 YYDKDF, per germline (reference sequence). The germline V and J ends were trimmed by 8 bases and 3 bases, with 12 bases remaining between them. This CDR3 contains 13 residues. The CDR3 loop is CATSEEPTDTQYF. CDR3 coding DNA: TGTGCCACCTCGGAGGAGCCAACAGATACGCAGTATTTT.

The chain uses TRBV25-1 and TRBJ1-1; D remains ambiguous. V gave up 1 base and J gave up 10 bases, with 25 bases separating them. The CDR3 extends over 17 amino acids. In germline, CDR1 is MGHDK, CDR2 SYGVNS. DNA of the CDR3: TGTGCCAGCAGTGAATGGGGTTTTGGCTTAAGTGGTTTGGGAGCTTTCTTT. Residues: CASSEWGFGLSGLGAFF. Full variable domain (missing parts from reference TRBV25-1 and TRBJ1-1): EADIYQTPRYLVIGTGKKITLECSQTMGHDKMYWYQQDPGMELHLIHYSYGVNSTEKGDLSSESTVSRIRTEHFPLTLESARPSHTSQYLCASSEWGFGLSGLGAFFGQGTRLTVV.

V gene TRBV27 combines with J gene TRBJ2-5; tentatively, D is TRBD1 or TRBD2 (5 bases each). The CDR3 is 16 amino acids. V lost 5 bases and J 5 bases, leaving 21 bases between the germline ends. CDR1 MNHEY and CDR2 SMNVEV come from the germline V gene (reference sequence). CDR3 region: CASSPSSGTVKETQYF. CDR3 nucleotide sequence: TGTGCCAGCAGTCCCTCTAGTGGGACGGTCAAGGAGACCCAGTACTTC.

DNA of the CDR3: TGTGCCAGCAGTTCGCCAGGATTGAACACTGAAGCTTTCTTT. Its translation is CASSSPGLNTEAFF. This chain uses TRBV6-5 with TRBJ1-1; D not certain. The CDR3 consists of 14 residues. The ends were cut back, 4 bases at V and 0 bases at J, with 9 bases in the middle. Looked up from germline, CDR1 is MNHEY and CDR2 is SVGAGI.

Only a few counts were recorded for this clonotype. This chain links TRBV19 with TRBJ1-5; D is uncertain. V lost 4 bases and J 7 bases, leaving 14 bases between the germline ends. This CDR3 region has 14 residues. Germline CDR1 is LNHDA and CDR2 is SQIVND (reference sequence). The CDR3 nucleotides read TGTGCCAGTAGTAATGACCGTGCAGTACAGCCCCAGCATTTT. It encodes CASSNDRAVQPQHF.

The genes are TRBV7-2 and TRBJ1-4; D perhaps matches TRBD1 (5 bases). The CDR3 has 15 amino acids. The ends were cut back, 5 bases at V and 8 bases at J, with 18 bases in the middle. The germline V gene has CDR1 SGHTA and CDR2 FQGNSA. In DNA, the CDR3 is TGTGCCAGCAGCGTTACCGGGACCAACGGCGAAAAACTGTTTTTT. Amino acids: CASSVTGTNGEKLFF.

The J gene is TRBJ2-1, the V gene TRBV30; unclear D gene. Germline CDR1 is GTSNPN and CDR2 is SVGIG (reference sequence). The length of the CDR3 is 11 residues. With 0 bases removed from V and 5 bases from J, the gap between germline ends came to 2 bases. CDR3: CAWSVNNEQFF. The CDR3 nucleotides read TGTGCCTGGAGTGTAAACAATGAGCAGTTCTTC.

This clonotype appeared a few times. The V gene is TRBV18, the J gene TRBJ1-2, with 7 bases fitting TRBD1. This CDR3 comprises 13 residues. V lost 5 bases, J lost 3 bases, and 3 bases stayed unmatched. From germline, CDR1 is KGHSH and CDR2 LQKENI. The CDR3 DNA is TGTGCCAGCTCAGCCGGGACAGACTATGGCTACACCTTC. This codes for CASSAGTDYGYTF.

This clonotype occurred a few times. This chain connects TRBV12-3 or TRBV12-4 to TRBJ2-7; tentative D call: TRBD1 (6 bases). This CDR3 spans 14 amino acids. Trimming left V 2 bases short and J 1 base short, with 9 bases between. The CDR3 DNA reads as TGTGCCAGCAGTTTATTCACAGGGTCCTACGAGCAGTACTTC. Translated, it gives CASSLFTGSYEQYF.

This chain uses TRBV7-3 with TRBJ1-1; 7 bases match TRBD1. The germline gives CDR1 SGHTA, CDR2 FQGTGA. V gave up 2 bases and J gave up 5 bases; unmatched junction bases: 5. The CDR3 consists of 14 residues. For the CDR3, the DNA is TGTGCCAGCAGCTTATCAGGGGGGATAACTGAAGCTTTCTTT. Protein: CASSLSGGITEAFF.

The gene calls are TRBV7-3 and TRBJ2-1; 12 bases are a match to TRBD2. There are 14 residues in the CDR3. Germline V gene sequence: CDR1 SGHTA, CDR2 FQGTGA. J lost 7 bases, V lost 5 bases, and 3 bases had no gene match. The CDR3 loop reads CASSEGLAGNEQFF. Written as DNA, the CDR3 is TGTGCCAGCAGCGAAGGACTAGCGGGGAATGAGCAGTTCTTC.

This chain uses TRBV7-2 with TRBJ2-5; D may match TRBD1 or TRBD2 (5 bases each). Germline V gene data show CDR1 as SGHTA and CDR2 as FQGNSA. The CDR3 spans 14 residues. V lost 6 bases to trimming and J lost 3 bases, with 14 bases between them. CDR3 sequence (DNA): TGTGCCAGCAGTTCCGGGACGGTAAAAGAGACCCAGTACTTC. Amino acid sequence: CASSSGTVKETQYF.

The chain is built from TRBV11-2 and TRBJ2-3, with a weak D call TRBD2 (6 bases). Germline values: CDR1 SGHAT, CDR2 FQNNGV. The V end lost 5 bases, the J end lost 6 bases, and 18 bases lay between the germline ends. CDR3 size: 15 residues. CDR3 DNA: TGTGCCAGCAGCCCCCTCGGACCCGGAGGGGATACGCAGTATTTT. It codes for CASSPLGPGGDTQYF.

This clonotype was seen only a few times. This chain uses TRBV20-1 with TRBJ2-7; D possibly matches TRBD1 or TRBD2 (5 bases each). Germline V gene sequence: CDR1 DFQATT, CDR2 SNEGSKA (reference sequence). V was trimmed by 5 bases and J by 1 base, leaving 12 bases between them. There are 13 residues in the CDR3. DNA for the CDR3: TGCAGTGCTCTAGCTCCAGGGTCCTACGAGCAGTACTTC. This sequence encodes CSALAPGSYEQYF.

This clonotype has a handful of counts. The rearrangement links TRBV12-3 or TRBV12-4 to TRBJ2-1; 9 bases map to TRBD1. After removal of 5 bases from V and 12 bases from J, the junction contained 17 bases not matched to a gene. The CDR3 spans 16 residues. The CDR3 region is CASSVTGTGTYLGQFF. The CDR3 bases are TGTGCCAGCAGTGTCACCGGGACAGGGACCTACCTCGGGCAGTTCTTC.